This is a list of T cell receptor beta chains from one sample in a study of technical replicates of blood from a few donors. Sequencing was performed with immunoSEQ multiplex PCR; in TCRdb, only in-frame clones are kept and a portion is missing. The sample shows 74,000 or so clones, roughly 96% of them seen only once. Sequenced: T cells isolated from PBMCs. The source of these receptors is a human donor in good health. Each CDR3 is given with its conserved first and last residue. A D gene is named only where the DNA matches it firmly. Only part of the rows carry a size: once, few, many, or a class if the clone is expanded.

j_call v_call d_call clone_size cdr3_aa cdr3_nt
TRBJ2-7 TRBV10-1 NA NA CASSESGGKQYF TGCGCCAGCAGTGAGTCCGGAGGAAAGCAGTACTTC
TRBJ2-7 TRBV7-9 TRBD1 NA CASSTPTGRGSYEQYF TGTGCCAGCAGCACGCCGACAGGGCGAGGGTCCTACGAGCAGTACTTC
TRBJ1-5 TRBV15 NA NA CATSRVGDSNQPQHF TGTGCCACCAGCAGAGTAGGGGATAGCAATCAGCCCCAGCATTTT
TRBJ2-5 TRBV21-1 NA NA CARTGGGKETQYF TGTGCCAGGACAGGGGGCGGAAAAGAGACCCAGTACTTC
TRBJ1-5 TRBV27 NA NA CASSLTSNQPQHF TGTGCCAGCAGTTTGACAAGTAATCAGCCCCAGCATTTT
TRBJ2-5 TRBV11-3 TRBD2 once CASSITSGVGQETQYF TGTGCCAGCAGCATAACTAGCGGGGTCGGCCAAGAGACCCAGTACTTC
TRBJ2-7 TRBV10-2 NA NA CASSELLSYEQYF TGCGCCAGCAGTGAACTCTTATCCTACGAGCAGTACTTC
TRBJ2-7 TRBV27 NA NA CASSLSSTYEQYF TGTGCCAGCAGTTTATCATCTACCTACGAGCAGTACTTC
TRBJ1-1 TRBV19 NA NA CASGWGVGTEAFF TGTGCCAGTGGATGGGGGGTAGGCACTGAAGCTTTCTTT
TRBJ2-7 TRBV5-4 TRBD1 NA CASSLGQGAYEQYF TGTGCCAGCAGCTTGGGACAGGGGGCCTACGAGCAGTACTTC
TRBJ2-5 TRBV11-3 TRBD2 NA CASSLGLASQETQYF TGTGCCAGCAGCTTAGGACTAGCGTCACAAGAGACCCAGTACTTC
TRBJ2-3 TRBV2 TRBD2 NA CASSQGLAGPDTQYF TGTGCCAGCAGCCAGGGACTAGCCGGTCCCGATACGCAGTATTTT
TRBJ2-7 TRBV11-2 NA NA CASSNRTGRGYEQYF TGTGCCAGCAGCAACCGGACAGGGAGGGGATACGAGCAGTACTTC
TRBJ2-7 TRBV30 NA once CAWNQPKRGYEQYF TGTGCCTGGAATCAACCTAAGAGGGGGTACGAGCAGTACTTC
TRBJ1-2 TRBV10-3 TRBD1 NA CAINLRQGGKYGYTF TGTGCCATCAACCTAAGACAGGGTGGGAAGTACGGCTACACCTTC
TRBJ2-6 TRBV25-1 NA NA CASNGGGWSGANVLTF TGTGCCAGCAATGGCGGGGGCTGGTCCGGGGCCAACGTCCTGACTTTC
TRBJ2-5 TRBV5-4 TRBD2 once CASRSGTSDQETQYF TGTGCCAGCAGATCCGGGACTAGCGACCAAGAGACCCAGTACTTC
TRBJ2-1 TRBV6-5 NA NA CASSSGTLTFF TGTGCCAGCAGCTCCGGGACACTAACGTTCTTC
TRBJ2-7 TRBV9 TRBD1 NA CASSDRVDRGTDEQYF TGTGCCAGCAGCGACAGAGTCGACAGGGGAACCGACGAGCAGTACTTC
TRBJ2-7 TRBV7-2 NA NA CASSLRAYEQYF TGTGCCAGCAGCTTACGGGCCTACGAGCAGTACTTC
TRBJ1-2 TRBV14 NA NA CASSQDQGGMYYGYTF TGTGCCAGCAGCCAAGATCAAGGGGGAATGTACTATGGCTACACCTTC
TRBJ1-2 TRBV6-6 NA NA CASSYETEDGYTF TGTGCCAGCAGTTACGAGACTGAAGATGGCTACACCTTC
TRBJ2-5 TRBV28 TRBD2 once CASSVMGTSQQETQYF TGTGCCAGCAGCGTCATGGGGACTAGTCAACAAGAGACCCAGTACTTC
TRBJ2-7 TRBV2 TRBD2 NA CASSEGQAGENYEQYF TGTGCCAGCAGTGAAGGGCAAGCGGGAGAAAACTACGAGCAGTACTTC
TRBJ1-5 TRBV19 TRBD1 NA CASTLDRGYQPQHF TGTGCCAGTACCTTGGACAGGGGGTACCAGCCCCAGCATTTT
TRBJ2-7 TRBV19 NA NA CASGHAHGYEQYF TGTGCCAGTGGACACGCTCACGGGTACGAGCAGTACTTC
TRBJ2-4 TRBV11-3 TRBD1 NA CASSLERQGVIQYF TGTGCCAGCAGCTTAGAACGACAGGGGGTCATTCAGTACTTC
TRBJ2-3 TRBV10-3 NA NA CAIQIHDTDTQYF TGTGCCATCCAAATACACGACACAGATACGCAGTATTTT
TRBJ2-1 TRBV14 NA NA CASSQEGGALTYNEQFF TGTGCCAGCAGCCAAGAAGGGGGAGCGCTAACCTACAATGAGCAGTTCTTC
TRBJ1-1 TRBV19 TRBD1 NA CASSPDREGNTEAFF TGTGCCAGTAGTCCCGACAGGGAAGGGAACACTGAAGCTTTCTTT
TRBJ2-1 TRBV6-1 TRBD1 NA CASSAPRTGYNEQFF TGTGCCAGCAGTGCACCCCGGACAGGGTACAATGAGCAGTTCTTC
TRBJ2-2 TRBV4-2 TRBD1 NA CASSQPTGAGGELFF TGTGCCAGCAGCCAACCCACAGGGGCAGGCGGGGAGCTGTTTTTT
TRBJ1-1 TRBV19 TRBD1 NA CASSIDPTGTGNTEAFF TGTGCCAGTAGTATAGATCCGACCGGGACAGGGAACACTGAAGCTTTCTTT
TRBJ2-7 TRBV30 TRBD2 NA CAWLSGRRYEQYF TGTGCCTGGCTTAGCGGGAGGAGGTACGAGCAGTACTTC
TRBJ1-1 TRBV7-2 TRBD1 NA CASSLEGQGFRAFF TGTGCCAGCAGCTTAGAGGGACAGGGGTTTCGAGCTTTCTTT
TRBJ2-2 TRBV7-9 TRBD2 once CAVPSGSWELFF TGTGCCGTACCTAGCGGGAGTTGGGAGCTGTTTTTT
TRBJ1-4 TRBV12-1 NA NA CASSLSLDRENEKLFF TGTGCCAGCAGCCTTTCTCTAGACAGGGAAAATGAAAAACTGTTTTTT
TRBJ2-7 TRBV5-4 NA NA CASSRDTRSEQYF TGTGCCAGCAGCCGGGACACCCGGTCCGAGCAGTACTTC
TRBJ2-1 TRBV6-1 TRBD1 NA CASRPDRDTYNEQFF TGTGCCAGCAGGCCCGACAGGGACACCTACAATGAGCAGTTCTTC
TRBJ1-4 TRBV7-9 NA NA CASSLRGTNEKLFF TGTGCCAGCAGCTTACGGGGAACTAATGAAAAACTGTTTTTT
TRBJ2-5 TRBV7-2 TRBD1 NA CASRPRQGRQETQYF TGTGCCAGCAGGCCGAGACAGGGAAGGCAAGAGACCCAGTACTTC
TRBJ2-7 TRBV7-9 NA NA CATLRSSSYEQYF TGTGCCACCCTTCGATCGAGCTCCTACGAGCAGTACTTC
TRBJ1-2 TRBV13 NA once CASSLVFLADGGYTF TGTGCCAGCAGCTTAGTTTTCTTGGCGGATGGTGGCTACACCTTC
TRBJ1-1 TRBV29-1 NA NA CSIHTDKEAFF TGCAGCATCCACACGGACAAGGAAGCTTTCTTT
TRBJ2-5 TRBV10-3 TRBD1 NA CAIAAGGAETQYF TGTGCCATCGCGGCAGGGGGCGCGGAGACCCAGTACTTC
TRBJ2-7 TRBV20-1 NA NA CSARGTGEQYF TGCAGTGCTAGAGGTACCGGCGAGCAGTACTTC
TRBJ2-1 TRBV19 TRBD2 NA CASKRGGYNEQFF TGTGCCAGTAAAAGGGGAGGGTACAATGAGCAGTTCTTC
TRBJ1-1 TRBV5-4 NA NA CASSLSLGGTEAFF TGTGCCAGCAGCTTGTCTCTAGGAGGCACTGAAGCTTTCTTT
TRBJ1-4 TRBV28 NA NA CASRRRSNEKLFF TGTGCCAGCAGGAGACGGAGTAATGAAAAACTGTTTTTT
TRBJ2-1 TRBV2 TRBD2 NA CASSDWSSGRTQRYNEQFF TGTGCCAGCAGTGATTGGTCTAGCGGGAGGACCCAACGCTACAATGAGCAGTTCTTC
TRBJ1-5 TRBV19 NA NA CASTIPDTGRPQHF TGTGCCAGTACCATCCCAGACACTGGGCGGCCCCAGCATTTT
TRBJ2-7 TRBV15 TRBD1 NA CATSGQGAGYEQYF TGTGCCACCAGTGGACAGGGGGCGGGCTACGAGCAGTACTTC
TRBJ1-1 TRBV11-3 NA NA CASSLRAGLLSPPEF TGTGCCAGCAGCTTAAGGGCAGGGTTATTATCCCCCCCCGAATTT
TRBJ2-3 TRBV27 NA NA CASSVVAGRPEDTQYF TGTGCCAGCAGTGTCGTGGCGGGTCGCCCGGAGGATACGCAGTATTTT
TRBJ2-1 TRBV6-1 TRBD2 NA CASSRAGESNEQFF TGTGCCAGCAGTCGAGCGGGAGAGAGCAATGAGCAGTTCTTC
TRBJ2-7 TRBV6-5 TRBD2 NA CASAPGTSGSYEQYF TGTGCCAGCGCTCCCGGGACTAGCGGTTCCTACGAGCAGTACTTC
TRBJ2-1 TRBV10-3 NA NA CAISGQSSYNEQFF TGTGCCATCAGTGGACAGAGCTCCTACAATGAGCAGTTCTTC
TRBJ2-1 TRBV2 TRBD2 NA CASNSGKSYNEQFF TGTGCCAGCAATAGCGGGAAGAGCTACAATGAGCAGTTCTTC
TRBJ1-5 TRBV2 TRBD1 NA CASNTGQGNQPQHF TGTGCCAGCAATACTGGACAGGGGAACCAGCCCCAGCATTTT
TRBJ2-7 TRBV6-5 NA NA CASTRDYEQYF TGTGCCAGCACGAGGGACTACGAGCAGTACTTC